A selection of T cell receptor beta chains follows, all from one sample in a study of Ad26.COV2.S vaccination and SARS-CoV-2 variants. Data came from immunoSEQ multiplex PCR; TCRdb stores just in-frame clones and leaves some out. The profile shows 290,000 or so clones, roughly 86% of them singletons. This sample comprised peripheral blood, obtained in a trial of Ad26.COV2.S vaccine versus placebo. These receptors were collected from a person aged 18-60 years who received the Ad26.COV2.S COVID-19 vaccine or a placebo. The CDR3 runs from the conserved cysteine through the conserved F or W. A D gene is named only where the DNA matches it firmly. Only some rows state a clone size, as once, few, many or a class for expanded clones.

V gene	clone size	J gene	D gene	CDR3 DNA	CDR3 protein
TRBV15	.	TRBJ2-3	TRBD1	TGTGCCACCAGCAGAGACGACAGGGCAATAGATACGCAGTATTTT	CATSRDDRAIDTQYF
TRBV28	.	TRBJ1-2	TRBD1	TGTGCCAGCAGTTTCTCAGGGGGCAACTATGGCTACACCTTC	CASSFSGGNYGYTF
TRBV10-3	.	TRBJ1-2	TRBD1	TGTGCCATCAGTGAGTCTGCCAGGGGGTCCTATGGCTACACCTTC	CAISESARGSYGYTF
TRBV13	.	TRBJ2-5	.	TGTGCCAGCAGCTGGGGGCAAGAGACCCAGTACTTC	CASSWGQETQYF
TRBV21-1	.	TRBJ2-7	.	TGTGCCAGCAGCAATTACGAGCAGTACTTC	CASSNYEQYF
TRBV28	once	TRBJ2-4	.	TGTGCCAGCAGACCACAGGGGAGGCAAAACATTCAGTACTTC	CASRPQGRQNIQYF
TRBV6-5	.	TRBJ1-2	.	TGTGCCAGCAGTTACTCGACTCTCAGATCTGGATATGGCTACACCTTC	CASSYSTLRSGYGYTF
TRBV6-2/TRBV6-3	.	TRBJ2-4	.	TGTGCCAGCAGCTTCTACTGGAGACAAGGCGGTGGCAAAAACATTCAGTACTTC	CASSFYWRQGGGKNIQYF
TRBV5-1	.	TRBJ2-2	.	TGCGCCAGCAGCTTGGGACTCTTCGCTGGCACCGGGGAGCTGTTTTTT	CASSLGLFAGTGELFF
TRBV11-3	.	TRBJ2-6	.	TGTGCCAGCAGCTTAGAAACCGGCGCCTCTGGGGCCAACGTCCTGACTTTC	CASSLETGASGANVLTF
TRBV27	.	TRBJ2-7	TRBD2	TGTGCCAGCAGTTATGGACTAGGCCCCTACGAGCAGTACTTC	CASSYGLGPYEQYF
TRBV11-3	.	TRBJ1-1	.	TGTGCCAGCAGCTTAGGGGTTGGGGGACCCACTGAAGCTTTCTTT	CASSLGVGGPTEAFF
TRBV10-3	.	TRBJ1-5	TRBD1	TGTGCCATCAGTGACCCGGACAGGGGGCTCGTGGGTCAGCCCCAGCATTTT	CAISDPDRGLVGQPQHF
TRBV7-9	few	TRBJ2-7	.	TGTGCCAGCAGCCCCGGACAGAGCTCCTACGAGCAGTACTTC	CASSPGQSSYEQYF
TRBV2	.	TRBJ2-7	.	TGTGCCAGCGGCCCCGCGGGACAGAGATTCTACGAGCAGTACTTC	CASGPAGQRFYEQYF
TRBV5-4	.	TRBJ2-2	TRBD1	TGTGCCAGCAGCAAACAGGGGGCGGACACCGGGGAGCTGTTTTTT	CASSKQGADTGELFF
TRBV19	.	TRBJ2-7	.	TGTGCCAGTAGTCCGTTTCGGGCAGACTCAGCCTACGAGCAGTACTTC	CASSPFRADSAYEQYF
TRBV5-1	.	TRBJ2-7	.	TGCGCCAGCAGCCCCCCCACCGGATCCTACGAGCAGTACTTC	CASSPPTGSYEQYF
TRBV2	.	TRBJ1-1	.	TGTGCCAGCAGTGAAGCGGAGGTTACAGTAAACGCTTTCTTT	CASSEAEVTVNAFF
TRBV4-2	.	TRBJ2-1	TRBD2	TGTGCCAGCAGATCTACAACAGGACTAGCGGGGGGTTGGAATGAGCAGTTCTTC	CASRSTTGLAGGWNEQFF
TRBV4-3	.	TRBJ2-7	.	TGCGCCAGCAGCCAAGATCGACCTCCCGCCTACGAGCAGTACTTC	CASSQDRPPAYEQYF
TRBV4-1	.	TRBJ1-2	.	TGCGCCAGCAGCCAAATGACAGCTCGTTCACTTTTATCTCTCGACTATGGCTACACCTTC	CASSQMTARSLLSLDYGYTF
TRBV5-1	.	TRBJ1-2	TRBD1	TGCGCCAGCAGCTCGGGACAGACGAGTGGAAACTATGGCTACACCTTC	CASSSGQTSGNYGYTF
TRBV7-2	.	TRBJ1-5	.	TGTGCCAGCAGCTTACAGGGTTCCGGCTATCAGCCCCAGCATTTT	CASSLQGSGYQPQHF
TRBV2	.	TRBJ2-1	.	TGTGCCAGCAGTTCGAGCGGAATTGAGCAGTTCTTC	CASSSSGIEQFF
TRBV6-5	.	TRBJ2-7	.	TGTGCCAGCAGTTACTCGGGACTTACCTACGAGCAGTACTTC	CASSYSGLTYEQYF
TRBV2	.	TRBJ2-3	.	TGTGCCAGCAGCTACAGCACAGATACGCAGTATTTT	CASSYSTDTQYF
TRBV18	.	TRBJ1-3	.	TGTGCCAGCTCACCAAACGGAAACACCATATATTTT	CASSPNGNTIYF
TRBV5-1	.	TRBJ2-1	TRBD2	TGCGCCAGCAGCTTGGAGGAGACTAGCGGGAGAGGTGAGCAGTTCTTC	CASSLEETSGRGEQFF
TRBV3-1/TRBV3-2	.	TRBJ1-2	.	TGTGCCAGCAGCCCTATAAGACAGTTACCGTATGGCTACACCTTC	CASSPIRQLPYGYTF
TRBV10-3	.	TRBJ2-3	TRBD1	TGTGCCATCAGTGGGAGAGACAGGGGCACAGATACGCAGTATTTT	CAISGRDRGTDTQYF
TRBV9	.	TRBJ2-3	TRBD2	TGTGCCAGCAGCCCCCGACTAGCGGCGAGCACAGATACGCAGTATTTT	CASSPRLAASTDTQYF
TRBV7-3	.	TRBJ2-7	TRBD1	TGTGCCAGCAGCTTAACGGGGACAGGGGGGTTAATGGACGAGCAGTACTTC	CASSLTGTGGLMDEQYF
TRBV5-1	.	TRBJ2-6	.	TGCGCCAGCAGCCTGGGACCGACCTCTGGGGCCAACGTCCTGACTTTC	CASSLGPTSGANVLTF
TRBV5-5	.	TRBJ1-2	.	TGTGCCAGCAGCCGCGGGGCAGAGGAGGGGTATGGCTACACCTTC	CASSRGAEEGYGYTF
TRBV4-2	once	TRBJ2-1	TRBD2	TGTGCCAGCAGCCGGCTAGCGGGAGGGAGCTCCTACAATGAGCAGTTCTTC	CASSRLAGGSSYNEQFF
TRBV7-6	.	TRBJ1-1	.	TGTGCCAGCAGCCTTCTCCCCGGTGACAGTGAAGCTTTCTTT	CASSLLPGDSEAFF
TRBV18	.	TRBJ1-5	TRBD1	TGTGCCAGCTCATTGGGCAGGGGGATGAATCAGCCCCAGCATTTT	CASSLGRGMNQPQHF
TRBV5-1	.	TRBJ1-1	.	TGCGCCAGCAGCTCGATGGGACGGGGGAACACTGAAGCTTTCTTT	CASSSMGRGNTEAFF
TRBV18	few	TRBJ2-1	.	TGTGCCAGCTCACCACTCGGGGACAACAATGAGCAGTTCTTC	CASSPLGDNNEQFF
TRBV7-6	.	TRBJ2-3	.	TGTGCCAGCAGCTTAGGGCCAAATCGGGCAGATACGCAGTATTTT	CASSLGPNRADTQYF
TRBV10-2	few	TRBJ1-5	.	TGCGCCAGCACCCCGGGGGGTTGGGGCAATCAGCCCCAGCATTTT	CASTPGGWGNQPQHF